This T cell receptor beta chain was observed in a study of T cell repertoires in cytomegalovirus infection. Study information: An indication of both CMV infection and matching HLA type came from public TCR beta signatures. Regarding the study as a whole: Within the response measured ex vivo, HLA-C-restricted CMV-specific TCR beta clonotypes were dominant. The study identified carriers of CMV plus the relevant HLA from cumulative public TCR beta family frequency.

TCRdb redid the calling of the reads with MiXCR, one entry per CDR3 protein. Of fewer than 700,000 distinct CDR3 sequences listed, about 24% are singletons. This CDR3 has 17 residues. The germline gives CDR1 SNHLY, CDR2 FYNNEI. V dropped 8 bases and J dropped 10 bases, with 32 bases sitting between them. Turning to this clonotype: Its antigen is unknown.

The sample comprised CD8+ T cells from PBMCs. This chain links TRBV2 with TRBJ1-1; tentatively, D is TRBD1 (6 bases). The clonotype comes from a human donor in good health (CMV status not recorded). Some clones in this sample may be carry-over from other donors' samples. CDR3 loop: CASPGTTAFSPGQGAFF. The DNA of the CDR3 is TGTGCCAGCCCTGGGACGACAGCTTTTTCTCCGGGACAAGGAGCTTTCTTT.